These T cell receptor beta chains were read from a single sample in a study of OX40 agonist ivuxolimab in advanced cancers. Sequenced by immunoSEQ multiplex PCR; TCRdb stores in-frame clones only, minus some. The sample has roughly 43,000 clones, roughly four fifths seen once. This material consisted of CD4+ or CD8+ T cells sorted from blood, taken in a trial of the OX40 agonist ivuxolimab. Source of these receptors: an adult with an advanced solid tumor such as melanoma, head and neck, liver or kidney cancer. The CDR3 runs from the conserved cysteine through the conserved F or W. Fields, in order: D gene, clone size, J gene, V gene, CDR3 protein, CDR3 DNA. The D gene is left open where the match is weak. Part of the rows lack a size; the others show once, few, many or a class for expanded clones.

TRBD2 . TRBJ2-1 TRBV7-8 CASSLSGASYNEQFF TGTGCCAGCAGCCTTAGCGGGGCCTCCTACAATGAGCAGTTCTTC
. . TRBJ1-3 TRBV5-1 CASIEGPGSSGNTIYF TGCGCCAGCATTGAAGGTCCAGGGAGCTCTGGAAACACCATATATTTT
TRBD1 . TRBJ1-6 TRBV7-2 CASSRGTVGSPLHF TGTGCCAGCAGCCGTGGGACAGTAGGTTCACCCCTCCACTTT
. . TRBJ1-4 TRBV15 CATSFSRNEKLFF TGTGCCACCAGCTTTTCGAGGAATGAAAAACTGTTTTTT
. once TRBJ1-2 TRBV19 CASSINFYGYTF TGTGCCAGTAGTATTAACTTCTATGGCTACACCTTC
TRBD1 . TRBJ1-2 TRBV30 CAWGDSNNYGYTF TGTGCCTGGGGGGACAGCAATAACTATGGCTACACCTTC
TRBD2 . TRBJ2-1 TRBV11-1 CASSLELARNEQFF TGTGCCAGCAGCTTAGAACTAGCGAGGAATGAGCAGTTCTTC
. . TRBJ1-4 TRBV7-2 CASSQAGSTNEKLFF TGTGCCAGCAGCCAGGCGGGGTCAACTAATGAAAAACTGTTTTTT
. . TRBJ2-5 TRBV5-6 CASSLDQGTQETQYF TGTGCCAGCAGCTTGGATCAGGGGACCCAAGAGACCCAGTACTTC
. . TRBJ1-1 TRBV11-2 CASSLDPGMNTEAFF TGTGCCAGCAGCTTAGATCCCGGTATGAACACTGAAGCTTTCTTT
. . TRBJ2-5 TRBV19 CASTQGGGKETQYF TGTGCCAGTACTCAAGGGGGAGGAAAAGAGACCCAGTACTTC
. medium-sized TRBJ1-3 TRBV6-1 CASSDGGAGNTIYF TGTGCCAGCAGTGACGGGGGAGCTGGAAACACCATATATTTT
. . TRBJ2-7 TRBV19 CASSRDRGEQYF TGTGCCAGTAGTCGAGACAGAGGCGAGCAGTACTTC
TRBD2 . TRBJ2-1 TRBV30 CAWSSLYFGGGDEQFF TGTGCCTGGAGTTCCCTCTATTTCGGGGGGGGAGATGAGCAGTTCTTC
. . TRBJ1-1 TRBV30 CAWSLAGGGLITEAFF TGTGCCTGGAGTCTAGCAGGTGGGGGGCTTATCACTGAAGCTTTCTTT
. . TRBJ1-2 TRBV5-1 CASSLKVAGYGYTF TGCGCCAGCAGCTTAAAAGTTGCGGGCTATGGCTACACCTTC
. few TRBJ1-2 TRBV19 CASSQEGYGYTF TGTGCCAGTTCTCAGGAGGGGTATGGCTACACCTTC
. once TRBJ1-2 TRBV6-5 CASSYKADLNYGYTF TGTGCCAGCAGTTACAAAGCAGATTTGAACTATGGCTACACCTTC
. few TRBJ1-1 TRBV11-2 CASSLTGPNTEAFF TGTGCCAGCAGCTTAACAGGGCCCAACACTGAAGCTTTCTTT
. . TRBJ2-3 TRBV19 CASRGRGTDTQYF TGTGCCAGTAGGGGCCGGGGGACAGATACGCAGTATTTT
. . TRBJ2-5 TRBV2 CASSETGSGTQYF TGTGCCAGCAGTGAAACCGGGTCCGGGACCCAGTACTTC
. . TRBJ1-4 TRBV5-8 CASSLEGRPNEKLFF TGTGCCAGCAGCTTGGAGGGGAGGCCTAATGAAAAACTGTTTTTT
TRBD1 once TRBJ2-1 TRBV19 CASRPGTGGRSYNEQFF TGTGCCAGTAGACCCGGGACAGGGGGGAGGTCCTACAATGAGCAGTTCTTC
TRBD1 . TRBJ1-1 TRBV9 CASSGGTGQAFF TGTGCCAGCAGCGGGGGGACAGGCCAAGCTTTCTTT
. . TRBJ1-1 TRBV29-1 CSVVVVAHTEAFF TGCAGCGTTGTTGTGGTGGCTCACACTGAAGCTTTCTTT
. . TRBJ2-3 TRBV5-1 CASSGFPGGDSTDTQYF TGCGCCAGCAGCGGGTTCCCCGGCGGAGATAGCACAGATACGCAGTATTTT
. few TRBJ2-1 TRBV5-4 CASSSGFLGLRNEQFF TGTGCCAGCAGCAGTGGTTTCCTCGGATTAAGGAATGAGCAGTTCTTC
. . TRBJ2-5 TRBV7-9 CASSTRPRAQETQYF TGTGCCAGCAGCACCCGACCCAGGGCACAAGAGACCCAGTACTTC
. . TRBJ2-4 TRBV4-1 CASSQEGRGQNIQYF TGCGCCAGCAGCCAAGAGGGCAGGGGTCAAAACATTCAGTACTTC
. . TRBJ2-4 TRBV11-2 CASSSTGFIAKNIQYF TGTGCCAGCAGCTCAACAGGTTTTATAGCCAAAAACATTCAGTACTTC
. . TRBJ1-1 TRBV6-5 CASNPRGGGYTEAFF TGTGCCAGCAACCCGAGGGGGGGCGGGTACACTGAAGCTTTCTTT
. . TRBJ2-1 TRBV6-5 CASSNALKGNEQFF TGTGCCAGCAGCAACGCCCTCAAAGGGAATGAGCAGTTCTTC
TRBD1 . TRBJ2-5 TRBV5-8 CASSSGQGRQTQYF TGTGCCAGCAGCTCGGGACAGGGGAGGCAGACCCAGTACTTC
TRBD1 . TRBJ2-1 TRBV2 CASNKFSGTGNEQFF TGTGCCAGCAATAAATTCTCCGGGACAGGCAATGAGCAGTTCTTC
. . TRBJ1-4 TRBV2 CASSAGTTNEKLFF TGTGCCAGCAGTGCGGGGACAACTAATGAAAAACTGTTTTTT
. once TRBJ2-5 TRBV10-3 CAISEIDPGAGTQYF TGTGCCATCAGTGAGATTGATCCGGGGGCGGGGACCCAGTACTTC
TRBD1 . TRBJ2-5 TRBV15 CATSRGDRGHGETQYF TGTGCCACCAGCAGAGGGGACAGGGGGCATGGAGAGACCCAGTACTTC
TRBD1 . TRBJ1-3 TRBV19 CASSMGQSGNTIYF TGTGCCAGTAGTATGGGACAGTCTGGAAACACCATATATTTT
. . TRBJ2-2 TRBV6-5 CASSYSEGELFF TGTGCCAGCAGTTACTCTGAAGGGGAGCTGTTTTTT
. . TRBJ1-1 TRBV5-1 CASSLGPVKLVTEAFF TGCGCCAGCAGCTTAGGTCCCGTTAAATTGGTCACTGAAGCTTTCTTT
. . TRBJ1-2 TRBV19 CASNRGGSRTYGYTF TGTGCCAGTAATAGGGGGGGTTCAAGGACCTATGGCTACACCTTC
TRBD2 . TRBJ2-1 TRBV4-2 CASSRGGGSYNEQFF TGTGCCAGCAGTCGCGGGGGGGGATCCTACAATGAGCAGTTCTTC
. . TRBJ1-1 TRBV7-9 CASILSLNTEAFF TGTGCCAGCATCCTTAGTCTGAACACTGAAGCTTTCTTT
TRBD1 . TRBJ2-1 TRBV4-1 CASSQWGSSTGRNEQFF TGCGCCAGCAGCCAATGGGGGAGTTCGACAGGGAGAAATGAGCAGTTCTTC
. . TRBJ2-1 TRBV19 CASSSQGGGMQFF TGTGCCAGTAGTTCCCAAGGGGGGGGGATGCAGTTCTTC